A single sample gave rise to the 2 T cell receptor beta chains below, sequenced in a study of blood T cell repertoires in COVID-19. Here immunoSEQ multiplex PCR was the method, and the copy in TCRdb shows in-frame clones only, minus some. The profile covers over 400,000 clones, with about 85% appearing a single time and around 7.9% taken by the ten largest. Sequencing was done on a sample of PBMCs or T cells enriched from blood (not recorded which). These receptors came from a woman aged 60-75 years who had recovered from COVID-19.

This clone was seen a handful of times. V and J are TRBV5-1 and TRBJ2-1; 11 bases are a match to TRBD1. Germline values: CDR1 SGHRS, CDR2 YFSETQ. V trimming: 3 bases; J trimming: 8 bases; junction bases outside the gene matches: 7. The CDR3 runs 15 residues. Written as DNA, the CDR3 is TGCGCCAGCAGCTCACCCGGGACAGGGGGTGATGAGCAGTTCTTC. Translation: CASSSPGTGGDEQFF.

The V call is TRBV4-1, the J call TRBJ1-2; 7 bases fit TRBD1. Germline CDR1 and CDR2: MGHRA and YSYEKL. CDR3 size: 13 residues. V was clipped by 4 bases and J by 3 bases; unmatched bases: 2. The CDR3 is CASSRDRDYGYTF. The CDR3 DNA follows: TGCGCCAGCAGCCGAGACAGGGACTATGGCTACACCTTC.